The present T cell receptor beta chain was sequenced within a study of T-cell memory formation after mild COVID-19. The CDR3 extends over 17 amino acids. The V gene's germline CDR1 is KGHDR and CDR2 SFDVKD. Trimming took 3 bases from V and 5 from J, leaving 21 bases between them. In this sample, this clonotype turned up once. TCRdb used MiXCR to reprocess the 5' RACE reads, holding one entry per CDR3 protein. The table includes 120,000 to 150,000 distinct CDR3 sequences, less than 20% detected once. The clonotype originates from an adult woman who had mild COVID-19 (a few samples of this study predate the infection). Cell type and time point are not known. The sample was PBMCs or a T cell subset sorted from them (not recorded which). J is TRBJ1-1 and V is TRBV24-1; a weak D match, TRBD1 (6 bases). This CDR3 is CATSDGGTGRVGTEAFF. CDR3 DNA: TGTGCCACCAGTGATGGGGGAACAGGGAGGGTTGGGACTGAAGCTTTCTTT.